This record covers a single T cell receptor beta chain. Its antigen is unidentified. This record belongs to a study of vaccination and CD4 T cells after COVID-19. Background on the study: Investigators stimulated cells with overlapping spike peptides drawn from SARS-CoV-2, HCoV-NL63, HCoV-OC43 and HCoV-229E.

This CDR3 has 18 amino acids. V lost 2 bases and J lost 2; bases outside the gene matches: 10. Germline V gene data show CDR1 as MNHEY and CDR2 as SVGEGT. The Oncomine TCR Beta short-read assay generated sequence data from the DNA of cultured CD4+ T cells. In TCRdb, the PCR reads were re-called with MiXCR into one record per CDR3 protein. The sample lists just under 20,000 distinct CDR3 sequences; approximately 50% were seen once. The treatment was: approximately nine-day PBMC culture with coronavirus spike peptide pools or control peptides (ViraFEST assay). This sequence was found in a human donor who had recovered from COVID-19. The rearrangement links TRBV6-2 or TRBV6-3 to TRBJ1-5, with 9 positions matching TRBD1. The sample in question was CD4+ T cells from blood, cultured in vitro, obtained before SARS-CoV-2 vaccination. Written as DNA, the CDR3 is TGTGCCAGCAGTTACGGGGCTGGGGACAGGGTTGGCAATCAGCCCCAGCATTTT. Encoded protein: CASSYGAGDRVGNQPQHF.